The 22 T cell receptor beta chains below all came from one sample that was sequenced in a study of identifying expanded T cells in peripheral blood (dated by TCRdb to about 2019). Receptor amplification or capture employed the immunoSEQ multiplex PCR assay. TCRdb took this table from immuneACCESS and kept in-frame rearrangements with V and J called. Such tables lack part of the clones; where checked against another copy, unresolved V genes explain under half of the gap, and the rest is unexplained. The sample table contains some 81,000 clones; only one count was recorded for roughly 81% of them. The biggest ten clones account for around 18% of the sample. Specimen: blood. Receptors were obtained from a person aged 18 to 75 in good health.

This clone occurred a few times. The chain has TRBV7-6 and TRBJ2-7, with TRBD2 as a possible D gene (5 bases). V gave up 0 bases and J gave up 5 bases, with 14 bases separating them. The CDR3 covers 15 residues. Germline V gene data show CDR1 as SGHVS and CDR2 as FNYEAQ. CDR3 protein: CASSLASASTHEQYF. CDR3 bases: TGTGCCAGCAGCTTAGCGTCGGCTAGCACTCACGAGCAGTACTTC. The variable domain in full, with the rest retrieved from reference TRBV7-6 and TRBJ2-7, is GAGVSQSPRYKVTKRGQDVALRCDPISGHVSLYWYRQALGQGPEFLTYFNYEAQQDKSGLPNDRFSAERPEGSISTLTIQRTEQRDSAMYRCASSLASASTHEQYFGPGTRLTVT.

The chain recombines TRBV19 with TRBJ1-2, with 9 bases aligning to TRBD1. The CDR3 loop spans 14 amino acids. The V gene's germline CDR1 is LNHDA and CDR2 SQIVND (reference sequence). V trimming: 9 bases; J trimming: 6 bases; junction bases outside the gene matches: 11. CDR3: CASRMGTGSHGYTF. The CDR3 coding sequence is TGTGCCAGCCGAATGGGGACAGGGAGCCATGGCTACACCTTC.

This chain joins TRBV7-9 and TRBJ2-2, with 8 bases matching TRBD2. Germline CDR1 and CDR2: SEHNR and FQNEAQ (reference sequence). The CDR3 is 14 residues long. Losses at the gene ends were 4 bases for V and 8 bases for J; bases not matched to a gene: 6. The CDR3 sequence: CASSSAGGLGELFF. Written as DNA, the CDR3 is TGTGCCAGCAGCTCCGCGGGGGGCTTGGGGGAGCTGTTTTTT. The variable domain in full, completed from reference TRBV7-9 and TRBJ2-2, reads DTGVSQNPRHKITKRGQNVTFRCDPISEHNRLYWYRQTLGQGPEFLTYFQNEAQLEKSRLLSDRFSAERPKGSFSTLEIQRTEQGDSAMYLCASSSAGGLGELFFGEGSRLTVL.

This chain connects TRBV11-2 to TRBJ2-1; 11 nucleotides agree with TRBD2. V lost 5 bases, J lost 6 bases, and 6 bases stayed unmatched. CDR3 size: 15 residues. CDR1 is SGHAT, CDR2 FQNNGV, per germline. CDR3 region: CASSLTLAGGNEQFF. CDR3 sequence (DNA): TGTGCCAGCAGCCTCACCCTAGCGGGAGGCAATGAGCAGTTCTTC.

The rearrangement joins TRBV2 to TRBJ1-5, with D possibly being TRBD1 (6 bases). The CDR3 has 14 amino acids. Trimming took off 1 base at V and 3 bases at J, with 7 bases between the two ends. Germline V gene lookup returns CDR1 SNHLY and CDR2 FYNNEI. The CDR3 spells CASSEGQVNQPQHF. CDR3 nucleotides: TGTGCCAGCAGTGAAGGACAGGTCAATCAGCCCCAGCATTTT.

V is TRBV2 and J is TRBJ2-1, with D perhaps matching TRBD2 (6 bases). The CDR3 is 18 amino acids. CDR1 SNHLY and CDR2 FYNNEI come from the germline V gene. Trimming removed 3 bases from V and 0 bases from J, with 18 bases in between. CDR3 nucleotide sequence: TGTGCCAGCAGTGATTCGGGGGTTTCCAGGAGCTCCTACAATGAGCAGTTCTTC. Its translation is CASSDSGVSRSSYNEQFF.

This clone has only one observation. The J gene is TRBJ2-4, the V gene TRBV19, with TRBD1 identical over 8 bases. V shed 10 bases and J 7 bases; nucleotides not matched to a gene: 3. The CDR3 extends over 11 amino acids. Germline CDR1 is LNHDA and CDR2 is SQIVND (reference sequence). The CDR3 sequence: CATNRGNIQYF. As DNA, the CDR3 is TGTGCCACAAACAGGGGGAACATTCAGTACTTC. The entire variable domain, with the rest obtained from reference TRBV19 and TRBJ2-4, is as follows: DGGITQSPKYLFRKEGQNVTLSCEQNLNHDAMYWYRQDPGQGLRLIYYSQIVNDFQKGDIAEGYSVSREKKESFPLTVTSAQKNPTAFYLCATNRGNIQYFGAGTRLSVL.

This chain joins TRBV5-5 and TRBJ2-7, with 11 bases identical to TRBD2. The CDR3 is 14 residues long. Trimming at V came to 5 bases and at J to 4 bases, leaving 5 bases not matched to a gene. CDR1 SGHKS and CDR2 YYEKEE come from the germline V gene (reference sequence). The CDR3 loop is CASRLGLAEYEQYF. The CDR3 DNA reads TGTGCCAGCAGACTGGGACTAGCGGAGTACGAGCAGTACTTC.

The J gene is TRBJ2-2, the V gene TRBV7-3; TRBD2 matches at 12 bases. With 6 bases clipped from V and 7 bases from J, the junction kept 6 bases outside the gene matches. The germline gives CDR1 SGHTA, CDR2 FQGTGA. The CDR3 covers 15 residues. CDR3 loop: CASSYGLAGNGELFF. The CDR3 nucleotides are TGTGCCAGCAGTTATGGACTAGCGGGAAACGGGGAGCTGTTTTTT.

J is TRBJ2-2 and V is TRBV5-1, with 9 nucleotides matching TRBD1. This CDR3 comprises 15 residues. V lost 4 bases, J lost 2 bases, and 3 bases stayed unmatched. In germline, CDR1 is SGHRS, CDR2 YFSETQ. The CDR3 loop reads CASSMGQGNTGELFF. The CDR3, as DNA: TGCGCCAGCAGCATGGGACAGGGTAACACCGGGGAGCTGTTTTTT.

As DNA, the CDR3 is TGTGCCAGCAGAGCTCGCGGGACTACTCCCACATTCGGGACGCAGTATTTT. Amino acid sequence: CASRARGTTPTFGTQYF. The chain has TRBV2 and TRBJ2-3; TRBD2 agrees at 7 bases. This CDR3 is 17 amino acids long. V lost 6 bases, J lost 9 bases, and 21 bases stayed unmatched. Looked up from germline, CDR1 is SNHLY and CDR2 is FYNNEI.

V usage is TRBV29-1 and J usage is TRBJ2-3; the D is unclear. Deletions cut 4 bases from V and 0 bases from J, with 8 bases between. Germline values: CDR1 SQVTM, CDR2 ANQGSEA. The length of the CDR3 is 13 residues. This CDR3 is CSVVGPSTDTQYF. The CDR3 DNA sequence: TGCAGCGTTGTAGGGCCTAGCACAGATACGCAGTATTTT.

The chain joins TRBV7-8 to TRBJ2-1; 10 bases line up with TRBD2. V lost 5 bases, J lost 11 bases, and 12 bases stayed unmatched. Germline assignment: CDR1 SGHVS and CDR2 FQNEAQ. This CDR3 spans 15 amino acids. Written as DNA, the CDR3 is TGTGCCAGCAGCCGATCACTAGGACTAGCGGAACAGCAGTTCTTC. It translates to CASSRSLGLAEQQFF.

This clone appeared once. The chain links TRBV5-8 to TRBJ2-2; D remains unclear. This CDR3 is 16 amino acids long. V lost 5 bases and J 5 bases, leaving 19 bases between the germline ends. Per germline, CDR1 SGHTS and CDR2 YDEGEE. CDR3 region: CASRLEATRWTGELFF. As DNA, the CDR3 is TGTGCCAGCAGACTGGAAGCCACCAGATGGACCGGGGAGCTGTTTTTT.

The CDR3, as DNA: TGCAGCGTTGAAAAGGGGTCGGCCGGGGAGCTGTTTTTT. Its protein is CSVEKGSAGELFF. The chain has TRBV29-1 and TRBJ2-2, with D tentatively TRBD1 (5 bases). Trimming removed 2 bases at V and 6 bases at J, with 10 bases between. The CDR3 has 13 amino acids. CDR1 is SQVTM and CDR2 is ANQGSEA in the germline V gene.

The V call is TRBV14, the J call TRBJ1-2; unclear D gene. This CDR3 is built from 15 residues. Germline CDR1 is SGHDN and CDR2 is FVKESK. Trimming took off 0 bases at V and 5 bases at J, with 13 bases between the two ends. Here the CDR3 reads CASSQDVGGPYGYTF. CDR3 bases: TGTGCCAGCAGCCAAGATGTAGGCGGTCCTTATGGCTACACCTTC. The full variable domain, its missing parts supplied by reference TRBV14 and TRBJ1-2, is EAGVTQFPSHSVIEKGQTVTLRCDPISGHDNLYWYRRVMGKEIKFLLHFVKESKQDESGMPNNRFLAERTGGTYSTLKVQPAELEDSGVYFCASSQDVGGPYGYTFGSGTRLTVV.

This sequence joins TRBV19 and TRBJ1-5, with a tentative D call TRBD1 (6 bases). The V gene's germline CDR1 is LNHDA and CDR2 SQIVND (reference sequence). Trimming cost V 8 bases and J 0 bases, with 14 bases left between them. There are 15 residues in the CDR3. CDR3 in amino acids: CASRPQGISNQPQHF. CDR3 DNA: TGTGCCAGTCGACCCCAGGGGATTAGCAATCAGCCCCAGCATTTT.

The rearrangement joins TRBV28 to TRBJ2-3; TRBD2 is a possible D gene (6 bases). Germline-derived CDR1 and CDR2 are MDHEN and SYDVKM. V was cut by 8 bases and J by 4 bases, with 19 bases left in between. There are 15 residues in the CDR3. CDR3 sequence: CASGLGTPGSDTQYF. The CDR3, as DNA: TGTGCCAGCGGACTCGGGACTCCGGGGTCAGATACGCAGTATTTT. The whole variable domain, remainder taken from reference TRBV28 and TRBJ2-3, is DVKVTQSSRYLVKRTGEKVFLECVQDMDHENMFWYRQDPGLGLRLIYFSYDVKMKEKGDIPEGYSVSREKKERFSLILESASTNQTSMYLCASGLGTPGSDTQYFGPGTRLTVL.

The chain has TRBV5-8 and TRBJ2-3, with no clear D. The CDR3 extends over 16 amino acids. Germline V gene lookup returns CDR1 SGHTS and CDR2 YDEGEE. Trimming left V 2 bases short and J 0 bases short, with 13 bases between. CDR3 in amino acids: CASSLGGRPSTDTQYF. The CDR3 DNA sequence: TGTGCCAGCAGCTTAGGCGGACGGCCAAGCACAGATACGCAGTATTTT. Full variable domain (remainder filled in from reference TRBV5-8 and TRBJ2-3): EAGVTQSPTHLIKTRGQQATLRCSPISGHTSVYWYQQALGLGLQFLLWYDEGEERNRGNFPPRFSGRQFPNYSSELNVNALELEDSALYLCASSLGGRPSTDTQYFGPGTRLTVL.

The rearrangement links TRBV11-1 to TRBJ2-7; D is unresolved. V lost 1 base to trimming and J lost 6 bases, with 4 bases between them. The CDR3 spans 11 residues. Per germline, CDR1 SGHAT and CDR2 FQDESV (reference sequence). CDR3 DNA sequence: TGTGCCAGCAGCTTAGGTCTCGAGCAGTACTTC. This sequence encodes CASSLGLEQYF.

The CDR3 sequence is CASSATRGEQYF. In nucleotides, the CDR3 is TGTGCCAGCAGCGCGACTAGAGGCGAGCAGTACTTC. The rearrangement uses TRBV7-6 and TRBJ2-7; perhaps TRBD2 as D (6 bases). This CDR3 is 12 amino acids long. Germline values: CDR1 SGHVS, CDR2 FNYEAQ. V was pared by 5 bases and J by 6 bases, with 11 bases between. The whole variable domain, remainder taken from reference TRBV7-6 and TRBJ2-7, is GAGVSQSPRYKVTKRGQDVALRCDPISGHVSLYWYRQALGQGPEFLTYFNYEAQQDKSGLPNDRFSAERPEGSISTLTIQRTEQRDSAMYRCASSATRGEQYFGPGTRLTVT.

This clone showed up just a few times. The rearrangement joins TRBV6-4 to TRBJ1-5, with TRBD1 identical over 9 bases. The CDR3 length is 13 residues. CDR1 is MRHNA, CDR2 SNTAGT, per germline. With 3 bases clipped from V and 9 bases from J, the junction kept 3 bases outside the gene matches. The CDR3 spells CASSETGGGPQHF. CDR3 in DNA: TGTGCCAGCAGTGAGACAGGGGGGGGGCCCCAGCATTTT.